What follows are 18 T cell receptor beta chains derived from one specimen sequenced in a study of cytomegalovirus exposure and HLA in healthy donors. The PCR was carried out with 60 Vbeta primers and 13 Jbeta primers. Clones were sequenced by immunoSEQ multiplex PCR, and TCRdb holds only the in-frame ones, with some missing. The table shows approximately 150,000 clones, with around 77% occurring only once. Specimen: PBMCs. These receptors were collected from a woman aged 60-75 years in good health and CMV-seronegative.

The gene calls are TRBV19 and TRBJ2-4; 9 bases match TRBD1. J lost 15 bases, V lost 8 bases, and 17 bases had no gene match. This CDR3 spans 14 amino acids. The germline CDR1 and CDR2 sequences are LNHDA and SQIVND (reference sequence). Here the CDR3 reads CASSPGQGLAVRYF. The CDR3 bases are TGTGCCAGTTCCCCGGGACAGGGCTTAGCGGTCCGGTACTTC.

This clone was seen only a few times. The sample holds other DNA sequences that translate to the same CDR3. The chain links TRBV30 to TRBJ2-7; D is possibly TRBD1 (5 bases). V lost 0 bases and J 3 bases, leaving 6 bases between the germline ends. The CDR3 runs to 12 residues. Germline values: CDR1 GTSNPN, CDR2 SVGIG (reference sequence). DNA of the CDR3: TGTGCCTGGAGTGTCGGACACTACGAGCAGTACTTC. Amino acids: CAWSVGHYEQYF.

The chain recombines TRBV27 with TRBJ1-1; 10 nucleotides match TRBD1. The ends lost 5 bases at V and 5 bases at J; junction bases unmatched: 8. The CDR3 length is 15 residues. From germline, CDR1 is MNHEY and CDR2 SMNVEV (reference sequence). CDR3 residues: CASSPRQGARTEAFF. The CDR3 DNA reads TGTGCCAGCAGTCCCAGACAGGGGGCGAGGACTGAAGCTTTCTTT.

The V gene is TRBV9, the J gene TRBJ2-7, with D tentatively TRBD2 (6 bases). The CDR3 sequence is 13 residues long. V was cut by 1 base and J by 6 bases, with 11 bases left in between. Germline V gives CDR1 SGDLS, CDR2 YYNGEE. CDR3 sequence: CASSVMVGGEQYF. CDR3 nucleotide sequence: TGTGCCAGCAGCGTAATGGTGGGAGGCGAGCAGTACTTC. The full variable domain, its missing parts supplied by reference TRBV9 and TRBJ2-7, is DSGVTQTPKHLITATGQRVTLRCSPRSGDLSVYWYQQSLDQGLQFLIQYYNGEERAKGNILERFSAQQFPDLHSELNLSSLELGDSALYFCASSVMVGGEQYFGPGTRLTVT.

The chain joins TRBV10-3 to TRBJ2-7; D may be TRBD1 (6 bases). The CDR3 extends over 14 amino acids. Trimming left V 4 bases short and J 5 bases short, with 15 bases between. CDR1 is ENHRY, CDR2 SYGVKD, per germline. Here the CDR3 reads CAISVAGTLHEQYF. The CDR3 DNA sequence: TGTGCCATCAGTGTGGCTGGGACACTTCACGAGCAGTACTTC.

The chain uses TRBV28 and TRBJ1-4, with TRBD1 as a possible D gene (6 bases). V lost 5 bases and J lost 8, with 18 bases in between. The CDR3 spans 15 residues. Per germline, CDR1 MDHEN and CDR2 SYDVKM. The CDR3 here is CASSPTGGLEEKLFF. CDR3 nucleotides: TGTGCCAGCAGTCCCACCGGGGGGCTCGAGGAAAAACTGTTTTTT.

The genes are TRBV9 and TRBJ1-5, with D possibly being TRBD1 (5 bases). Between the trimmed V and J ends, which lost 5 bases and 2 bases, there was a span of 11 bases. This CDR3 is built from 14 residues. In germline, CDR1 is SGDLS, CDR2 YYNGEE. The CDR3 DNA reads as TGTGCCAGCAGTCTCCAGGGCGGCAATCAGCCCCAGCATTTT. Translating it yields CASSLQGGNQPQHF.

This sequence joins TRBV28 and TRBJ2-3; the match to TRBD1 covers 8 bases. J lost 2 bases, V lost 4 bases, and 2 bases had no gene match. This CDR3 spans 14 amino acids. CDR1 and CDR2 (germline): MDHEN, SYDVKM. In nucleotides, the CDR3 is TGTGCCAGCAGTTCGACAGGGGTCACAGATACGCAGTATTTT. It codes for CASSSTGVTDTQYF.

This chain joins TRBV9 and TRBJ2-2; 7 bases are shared with TRBD1. Germline CDR1 and CDR2: SGDLS and YYNGEE. The CDR3 spans 19 residues. The ends lost 1 base at V and 6 bases at J; junction bases unmatched: 18. This chain's CDR3 is CASSVSTQTGRSPPGELFF. Here the CDR3 DNA reads TGTGCCAGCAGCGTATCAACTCAGACAGGGCGGAGTCCCCCCGGGGAGCTGTTTTTT. The full variable domain, its missing parts supplied by reference TRBV9 and TRBJ2-2, is DSGVTQTPKHLITATGQRVTLRCSPRSGDLSVYWYQQSLDQGLQFLIQYYNGEERAKGNILERFSAQQFPDLHSELNLSSLELGDSALYFCASSVSTQTGRSPPGELFFGEGSRLTVL.

The genes are TRBV6-4 and TRBJ1-6; D call uncertain. The CDR3 is made up of 15 amino acids. Germline values: CDR1 MRHNA, CDR2 SNTAGT. Trimming took 2 bases from V and 0 from J, leaving 5 bases between them. The CDR3 DNA reads as TGTGCCAGCAGTGACGGCGGCTCCTATAATTCACCCCTCCACTTT. Translating it yields CASSDGGSYNSPLHF.

V is TRBV14 and J is TRBJ1-1; D remains unclear. The CDR3 totals 13 residues. Germline V gene data show CDR1 as SGHDN and CDR2 as FVKESK. Trimming cost V 3 bases and J 2 bases, with 7 bases left between them. This chain's CDR3 is CASSQGSNTEAFF. The DNA for the CDR3 is TGTGCCAGCAGCCAGGGCAGTAACACTGAAGCTTTCTTT.

Turning to this clone: It is likely a read error, because the conserved phenylalanine at the end of the CDR3 is missing. This rearrangement joins TRBV5-6 to TRBJ1-6; D is ambiguous. This CDR3 contains 18 residues. Trimming removed 2 bases at V and 0 bases at J, with 15 bases between. CDR1 is SGHDT, CDR2 YYEEEE, per germline. For the CDR3, the DNA is TGTGCCAGCAGCTTTCGCCAGGCGGGTCTCTCCTATAATTCACCCCTCCACCTT. Its translation: CASSFRQAGLSYNSPLHL.

The chain carries TRBV4-1 and TRBJ2-1, with TRBD2 identical over 9 bases. V lost 5 bases and J lost 6; bases outside the gene matches: 14. CDR1 MGHRA and CDR2 YSYEKL come from the germline V gene. CDR3 length equals 17 residues. As DNA, the CDR3 is TGCGCCAGCAGCAGAGCTGCCGTGACTAGCGGTTCCAATGAGCAGTTCTTC. Encoded protein: CASSRAAVTSGSNEQFF.

The rearrangement joins TRBV29-1 to TRBJ2-7, with TRBD2 identical over 13 bases. V gave up 2 bases and J gave up 4 bases; unmatched junction bases: 5. The CDR3 is 15 amino acids. The germline V gene encodes CDR1 SQVTM and CDR2 ANQGSEA. The CDR3 DNA follows: TGCAGCGTTGAATCACCGGGACTAGCGGGATACGAGCAGTACTTC. This gives the protein CSVESPGLAGYEQYF.

The genes are TRBV5-4 and TRBJ2-3; TRBD2 matches at 9 bases. J gave up 4 bases and V 0 bases, and 0 bases lay outside the gene matches. Germline CDR1 reads SGHNT; CDR2 reads YYREEE (reference sequence). The CDR3 has 14 residues. CDR3 coding DNA: TGTGCCAGCAGCTTGGGACTAGCGGCAGATACGCAGTATTTT. Translation: CASSLGLAADTQYF. The whole variable domain, remainder taken from reference TRBV5-4 and TRBJ2-3, is ETGVTQSPTHLIKTRGQQVTLRCSSQSGHNTVSWYQQALGQGPQFIFQYYREEENGRGNFPPRFSGLQFPNYSSELNVNALELDDSALYLCASSLGLAADTQYFGPGTRLTVL.

CDR3 sequence (DNA): TGTGCCACCAGCAGAGAGGGACAGGGAATTGAGCCCCAGCATTTT. This sequence encodes CATSREGQGIEPQHF. The rearrangement uses TRBV15 and TRBJ1-5; TRBD1 agrees at 9 bases. Germline V lookup: CDR1 LNHNV, CDR2 YYDKDF (reference sequence). V was clipped by 0 bases and J by 8 bases; unmatched bases: 5. CDR3 length equals 15 residues.

With respect to this clone: The junction does not match germline at one end; this may be a read error. The CDR3 sequence: CSSSLASYEQYF. CDR3 coding DNA: TGTTCCAGCAGCTTAGCGAGCTACGAGCAGTACTTC. The chain employs TRBV7-9 and TRBJ2-7; maybe TRBD2 (5 bases). CDR1 is SEHNR and CDR2 is FQNEAQ in the germline V gene (reference sequence). This CDR3 spans 12 amino acids.

This clone has a single count. V gene TRBV6-1 combines with J gene TRBJ2-7; possible D gene TRBD2, 6 bases. Germline V CDR1 and CDR2: MNHNS, SASEGT. The germline V and J ends were trimmed by 10 bases and 0 bases, with 13 bases remaining between them. The CDR3 contains 13 residues. The CDR3 sequence is CATEGTFSYEQYF. DNA of the CDR3: TGTGCCACCGAAGGGACTTTCTCCTACGAGCAGTACTTC.